The rows below give T cell receptor beta chains drawn from one sample of a study of CD8+ T cells in alopecia areata. Measured with immunoSEQ multiplex PCR; TCRdb has only the in-frame clones, and not every one. The data contain some 120,000 clones, 50% to 60% of them singletons. The sample in question was CD4+ T cells sorted from blood, obtained at week 0. The receptors here all came from a human donor with alopecia areata. CDR3s include the opening cysteine and the closing phenylalanine or tryptophan. D genes are given only for firm matches. Not all rows give a size; the values are once, few, many and, for expanded clones, a class.

d_gene	abundance	len	v_gene	j_gene	CDR3aa	CDR3nt
NA	NA	17	TRBV15	TRBJ1-4	CATSRDRGPINGEKLFF	TGTGCCACCAGCAGAGATCGGGGGCCGATTAATGGTGAAAAACTGTTTTTT
TRBD2	few	16	TRBV19	TRBJ2-1	CASKRGGSGGYNEQFF	TGTGCCAGTAAACGGGGCGGTAGCGGGGGTTACAATGAGCAGTTCTTC
NA	few	17	TRBV10-3	TRBJ2-5	CAISGGAVRVPPETQYF	TGTGCCATCAGTGGCGGGGCCGTTAGGGTACCTCCAGAGACCCAGTACTTC
TRBD1	NA	17	TRBV7-9	TRBJ1-5	CASSFYTGTGVNQPQHF	TGTGCCAGCAGCTTCTATACCGGGACAGGGGTTAATCAGCCCCAGCATTTT
TRBD1	NA	14	TRBV5-6	TRBJ2-7	CASSTGQAAYEQYF	TGTGCCAGCAGCACAGGACAGGCGGCCTACGAGCAGTACTTC
NA	NA	14	TRBV5-1	TRBJ1-1	CASSLEVEGTEAFF	TGCGCCAGCAGCTTGGAGGTTGAGGGGACTGAAGCTTTCTTT
NA	NA	14	TRBV7-2	TRBJ2-1	CASNRDSLYNEQFF	TGTGCCAGTAATAGGGACTCCCTCTACAATGAGCAGTTCTTC
NA	few	14	TRBV6-1	TRBJ1-1	CASSVRDGGTEAFF	TGTGCCAGCAGTGTCAGGGATGGCGGCACTGAAGCTTTCTTT
NA	NA	15	TRBV5-1	TRBJ1-3	CASSSTVGTGNTIYF	TGCGCCAGCAGTTCAACAGTGGGGACTGGAAACACCATATATTTT
NA	NA	12	TRBV7-2	TRBJ1-1	CASTNRISEAFF	TGTGCCAGCACCAATAGGATATCTGAAGCTTTCTTT
NA	few	12	TRBV5-6	TRBJ2-3	CASSPDTDTQYF	TGTGCCAGCAGCCCAGACACAGATACGCAGTATTTT
TRBD1	few	15	TRBV5-1	TRBJ2-7	CASSLDGTEHYEQYF	TGCGCCAGCAGCTTGGATGGGACAGAGCACTACGAGCAGTACTTC
NA	NA	12	TRBV27	TRBJ2-7	CASRNRFHEQYF	TGTGCCAGCAGGAACAGGTTCCACGAGCAGTACTTC
NA	few	13	TRBV9	TRBJ2-3	CASSVASTDTQYF	TGTGCCAGCAGCGTAGCTAGCACAGATACGCAGTATTTT
NA	once	14	TRBV15	TRBJ2-5	CATSRGQAQETQYF	TGTGCCACCAGCAGAGGGCAGGCCCAAGAGACCCAGTACTTC
TRBD1	NA	14	TRBV7-2	TRBJ1-1	CAGGRGPLNTEAFF	TGTGCCGGAGGGAGGGGGCCGTTGAACACTGAAGCTTTCTTT
TRBD2	NA	15	TRBV7-2	TRBJ2-3	CASSLVGTSTDTQYF	TGTGCCAGCAGCTTAGTGGGGACTAGTACAGATACGCAGTATTTT
NA	NA	14	TRBV15	TRBJ1-4	CATSDTRRVEKLFF	TGTGCCACCAGCGACACTCGGAGAGTCGAAAAACTGTTTTTT
NA	few	14	TRBV30	TRBJ1-5	CAWNTPGGNQPQHF	TGTGCCTGGAACACCCCAGGGGGCAATCAGCCCCAGCATTTT
TRBD1	NA	14	TRBV15	TRBJ2-1	CATNPRQGPNEQFF	TGTGCCACTAACCCTCGACAGGGGCCCAATGAGCAGTTCTTC
NA	few	13	TRBV11-2	TRBJ2-5	CASTEGGRETQYF	TGTGCCAGCACTGAAGGGGGGCGAGAGACCCAGTACTTC
NA	NA	15	TRBV4-2	TRBJ2-4	CASSQDTSQGRPEYF	TGTGCCAGCAGCCAAGATACTTCGCAGGGCCGGCCAGAATACTTC
NA	NA	17	TRBV4-1	TRBJ2-1	CASSQDSRGSSYNEQFF	TGCGCCAGCAGCCAAGATTCGCGGGGCAGCTCCTACAATGAGCAGTTCTTC
NA	NA	15	TRBV5-1	TRBJ1-5	CASSLVPGGNQPQHF	TGCGCCAGCAGCTTGGTGCCAGGGGGCAATCAGCCCCAGCATTTT
TRBD2	few	18	TRBV19	TRBJ2-5	CASSGSVGASGVGQTQYF	TGTGCCAGTAGTGGGTCCGTGGGGGCTAGCGGGGTCGGGCAGACCCAGTACTTC
TRBD2	NA	15	TRBV7-2	TRBJ2-5	CASSPGLAGRETQYF	TGTGCCAGCAGCCCAGGACTAGCGGGCCGAGAGACCCAGTACTTC
TRBD1	NA	13	TRBV11-2	TRBJ2-1	CASGQGADNEQFF	TGTGCCAGCGGACAGGGGGCGGACAATGAGCAGTTCTTC
NA	NA	14	TRBV7-9	TRBJ1-1	CASSLAGINTEAFF	TGTGCCAGCAGCTTAGCGGGGATCAACACTGAAGCTTTCTTT
NA	NA	11	TRBV20-1	TRBJ1-2	CSTRQIYGYTF	TGCAGTACAAGACAGATATATGGCTACACCTTC
TRBD1	few	14	TRBV7-2	TRBJ1-2	CASSSDRGTSGYTF	TGTGCCAGCAGCTCCGACAGGGGGACTAGTGGCTACACCTTC
TRBD1	NA	14	TRBV7-3	TRBJ2-7	CASRGDRGLREQYF	TGTGCCAGCAGGGGCGACAGGGGCCTACGCGAGCAGTACTTC
TRBD1	once	15	TRBV18	TRBJ2-3	CASSPGTGAVDTQYF	TGTGCCAGCTCACCCGGGACAGGCGCTGTTGATACGCAGTATTTT
NA	NA	15	TRBV4-2	TRBJ1-1	CASSQNHAQGSEAFF	TGTGCCAGCAGCCAAAATCACGCACAGGGATCGGAAGCTTTCTTT
NA	few	14	TRBV7-2	TRBJ2-4	CASSFLLAKNIQYF	TGTGCCAGCAGCTTCCTTCTAGCCAAAAACATTCAGTACTTC
NA	NA	15	TRBV5-1	TRBJ2-3	CASSGTWESTDTQYF	TGCGCCAGCAGCGGTACGTGGGAGAGCACAGATACGCAGTATTTT